These 29 T cell receptor beta chains originate from one sample sequenced in a study of cytomegalovirus exposure and HLA in healthy donors. PCR was performed using 60 Vbeta and 13 Jbeta primers. Assay: immunoSEQ multiplex PCR; the TCRdb copy retains only in-frame clones and omits some. The table records 150,000 to 200,000 clones, 87% of them present only once. The sample taken for sequencing was PBMCs. All receptors derive from a boy younger than 10 in good health and CMV-seronegative.

This clone was seen more than once but under ten times. The V and J genes are TRBV6-1 and TRBJ2-5, with D possibly TRBD2 on 6 matching bases. Trimming cost V 5 bases and J 1 base, with 11 bases left between them. Germline-derived CDR1 and CDR2 are MNHNS and SASEGT. The CDR3 consists of 14 residues. Here the CDR3 DNA reads TGTGCCAGCAGTCGACTAGGAGGCCAAGAGACCCAGTACTTC. Translation: CASSRLGGQETQYF.

This chain connects TRBV28 to TRBJ1-2; 11 bases map to TRBD1. Germline V gene sequence: CDR1 MDHEN, CDR2 SYDVKM. The CDR3 is 14 residues long. Trimming cost V 6 bases and J 6 bases; bases outside gene matches: 6. The CDR3 DNA is TGTGCCAGCAGGTGGACAGGGGGCGCGGATGGCTACACCTTC. This gives the protein CASRWTGGADGYTF.

The gene calls are TRBV10-3 and TRBJ1-4; D ambiguous. Germline V lookup: CDR1 ENHRY, CDR2 SYGVKD. Trimming took 0 bases from V and 7 from J, leaving 12 bases between them. The CDR3 is 15 amino acids. In DNA, the CDR3 is TGTGCCATCAGTGAGTCCCCACGGCGGGCTGAAAAACTGTTTTTT. Amino acid sequence: CAISESPRRAEKLFF.

This chain connects TRBV5-1 to TRBJ2-7, with 9 bases lining up with TRBD1. This CDR3 has 18 residues. V lost 0 bases to trimming and J lost 0 bases; unmatched junction nucleotides: 10. Per germline, CDR1 SGHRS and CDR2 YFSETQ. The CDR3 nucleotides are TGCGCCAGCAGCTTGGACGTAACAGGGGGCCCCTTCTCCTACGAGCAGTACTTC. It is translated as CASSLDVTGGPFSYEQYF.

The rearrangement links TRBV4-1 to TRBJ1-3; no definite D call. The CDR3 contains 16 residues. In germline, CDR1 is MGHRA, CDR2 YSYEKL. Deletions cut 5 bases from V and 2 bases from J, with 16 bases between. The CDR3 DNA reads TGCGCCAGCAGCTCGCCAGTAATCGATCCTGGAAACACCATATATTTT. As protein: CASSSPVIDPGNTIYF.

V and J are TRBV10-1 and TRBJ2-2; 9 bases line up with TRBD2. CDR3 size: 18 residues. The germline gives CDR1 WNHNN, CDR2 SYGVQD (reference sequence). With 2 bases clipped from V and 0 bases from J, the junction kept 7 bases outside the gene matches. DNA of the CDR3: TGCGCCAGCAGTGAGACGGGCGGGGGGGCGTCGAACACCGGGGAGCTGTTTTTT. Translation: CASSETGGGASNTGELFF.

The J gene is TRBJ1-1, the V gene TRBV6-5; tentative D call: TRBD1 (5 bases). CDR3 length: 13 residues. V lost 5 bases and J lost 7, with 14 bases in between. Germline CDR1 is MNHEY and CDR2 is SVGAGI. DNA for the CDR3: TGTGCCAGCAGTGAACTGGGGCTTGGTGAAGCTTTCTTT. This sequence encodes CASSELGLGEAFF.

The V gene is TRBV9, the J gene TRBJ2-1; TRBD2 is a possible D gene (5 bases). The germline CDR1 and CDR2 sequences are SGDLS and YYNGEE. V was pared by 4 bases and J by 0 bases, with 11 bases between. This CDR3 comprises 15 residues. The CDR3 loop reads CASSPGMVSYNEQFF. CDR3 nucleotides: TGTGCCAGCAGCCCGGGGATGGTCTCCTACAATGAGCAGTTCTTC.

This chain connects TRBV5-8 to TRBJ1-2; TRBD1 is a possible D gene (5 bases). This CDR3 contains 13 residues. The germline V gene encodes CDR1 SGHTS and CDR2 YDEGEE. The V end was cut by 9 bases, the J end by 4 bases, with 16 bases between. CDR3 nucleotide sequence: TGTGCCACCACCATGACAGACTTCTATGGCTACACCTTC. It codes for CATTMTDFYGYTF. Drawing the rest from reference TRBV5-8 and TRBJ1-2, the complete variable domain is EAGVTQSPTHLIKTRGQQATLRCSPISGHTSVYWYQQALGLGLQFLLWYDEGEERNRGNFPPRFSGRQFPNYSSELNVNALELEDSALYLCATTMTDFYGYTFGSGTRLTVV.

V gene TRBV5-1 combines with J gene TRBJ1-1; 12 nucleotides agree with TRBD1. The CDR3 totals 16 residues. V was pared by 3 bases and J by 1 base, with 4 bases of the junction left unmatched. Per germline, CDR1 SGHRS and CDR2 YFSETQ. For the CDR3, the DNA is TGCGCCAGCAGCTACCGGGACAGGGGGCGGAACACTGAAGCTTTCTTT. This sequence encodes CASSYRDRGRNTEAFF.

The rearrangement links TRBV5-1 to TRBJ1-3, with a tentative D call TRBD1 (5 bases). The germline V gene encodes CDR1 SGHRS and CDR2 YFSETQ. V was clipped by 4 bases and J by 2 bases, with 10 bases between them. The CDR3 runs to 14 residues. CDR3 coding DNA: TGCGCCAGCAGCCCTCAGGGAACTGGAAACACCATATATTTT. Its translation is CASSPQGTGNTIYF.

This clone appeared a single time. The chain has TRBV7-9 and TRBJ2-7, with a possible D match to TRBD1 (6 bases). In germline, CDR1 is SEHNR, CDR2 FQNEAQ (reference sequence). CDR3 length: 14 residues. Between the trimmed V and J ends, which lost 5 bases and 0 bases, there was a span of 11 bases. As DNA, the CDR3 is TGTGCCAGCAGCCGGACAGCCGACTCCTACGAGCAGTACTTC. Protein product: CASSRTADSYEQYF.

The chain couples TRBV7-3 to TRBJ2-3; TRBD2 agrees at 7 bases. The germline V gene has CDR1 SGHTA and CDR2 FQGTGA. This CDR3 has 15 residues. With 4 bases clipped from V and 1 base from J, the junction kept 5 bases outside the gene matches. In nucleotides, the CDR3 is TGTGCCAGCAGCTGGGGGGGAGGGGGCACAGATACGCAGTATTTT. Its protein is CASSWGGGGTDTQYF.

The V gene is TRBV9, the J gene TRBJ2-1; the match to TRBD2 covers 15 bases. Germline CDR1 and CDR2: SGDLS and YYNGEE. V trimming: 4 bases; J trimming: 0 bases; junction bases outside the gene matches: 17. The CDR3 runs to 22 residues. CDR3 sequence reads: CASSKTTYSGTSGGSSYNEQFF. CDR3 nucleotide sequence: TGTGCCAGCAGCAAAACTACCTACTCCGGGACTAGCGGGGGGAGCTCCTACAATGAGCAGTTCTTC.

The gene calls are TRBV28 and TRBJ2-1; 8 nucleotides line up with TRBD2. The CDR3 contains 14 residues. CDR1 is MDHEN, CDR2 SYDVKM, per germline. Trimming took 3 bases from V and 7 from J; bases not matched to a gene: 5. The CDR3, as DNA: TGTGCCAGCAGTTTTTCCGGGACTAGGAATGAGCAGTTCTTC. Protein: CASSFSGTRNEQFF. Full variable domain (rest looked up from reference TRBV28 and TRBJ2-1): DVKVTQSSRYLVKRTGEKVFLECVQDMDHENMFWYRQDPGLGLRLIYFSYDVKMKEKGDIPEGYSVSREKKERFSLILESASTNQTSMYLCASSFSGTRNEQFFGPGTRLTVL.

The chain links TRBV5-8 to TRBJ1-5; D gene unclear. The CDR3 loop spans 14 amino acids. The V end was cut by 1 base, the J end by 4 bases, with 9 bases between. Germline values: CDR1 SGHTS, CDR2 YDEGEE. The CDR3 DNA reads TGTGCCAGCAGCTTGCAACAGAAAAATCAGCCCCAGCATTTT. This translates into CASSLQQKNQPQHF. The full variable domain, completed using reference TRBV5-8 and TRBJ1-5, is EAGVTQSPTHLIKTRGQQATLRCSPISGHTSVYWYQQALGLGLQFLLWYDEGEERNRGNFPPRFSGRQFPNYSSELNVNALELEDSALYLCASSLQQKNQPQHFGDGTRLSIL.

The chain uses TRBV25-1 and TRBJ1-3, with D tentatively TRBD1 (5 bases). The germline CDR1 and CDR2 sequences are MGHDK and SYGVNS. The V and J ends lost 7 bases and 2 bases respectively, with 12 bases between them. The CDR3 runs 14 residues. The CDR3 protein is CASTLGGAGNTIYF. As DNA, the CDR3 is TGTGCCAGCACCCTGGGGGGGGCTGGAAACACCATATATTTT.

The chain is built from TRBV7-9 and TRBJ2-2; TRBD2 matches 14 bases. The CDR3 extends over 17 amino acids. Germline loops: CDR1 SEHNR, CDR2 FQNEAQ (reference sequence). With 4 bases clipped from V and 5 bases from J, the junction kept 6 bases outside the gene matches. The CDR3 bases are TGTGCCAGCAGCTCCGGGACTAGCGGGAGAGAGACCGGGGAGCTGTTTTTT. Its translation: CASSSGTSGRETGELFF. Filled out from reference TRBV7-9 and TRBJ2-2, the complete variable domain reads DTGVSQNPRHKITKRGQNVTFRCDPISEHNRLYWYRQTLGQGPEFLTYFQNEAQLEKSRLLSDRFSAERPKGSFSTLEIQRTEQGDSAMYLCASSSGTSGRETGELFFGEGSRLTVL.

CDR3 coding DNA: TGTGCCAGCAGCAGGGGGGGGGCGGGAGGGGACAATGAGCAGTTCTTC. Residues: CASSRGGAGGDNEQFF. The genes are TRBV5-4 and TRBJ2-1, with 9 bases lining up with TRBD2. Germline V CDR1 and CDR2: SGHNT, YYREEE (reference sequence). The CDR3 is made up of 16 amino acids. J lost 5 bases, V lost 4 bases, and 10 bases had no gene match.

The chain combines TRBV5-6 with TRBJ2-7; D not certain. V lost 7 bases, J lost 0 bases, and 17 bases lay in between. Germline-derived CDR1 and CDR2 are SGHDT and YYEEEE. The CDR3 is 15 residues long. CDR3 in DNA: TGTGCCAGCTCCTCCAGCACAGCCCGCTCCTACGAGCAGTACTTC. Translation gives CASSSSTARSYEQYF.

This clone has only one observation. The chain has TRBV29-1 and TRBJ2-5, with 12 bases aligning to TRBD2. In germline, CDR1 is SQVTM, CDR2 ANQGSEA. V lost 3 bases and J lost 3; bases outside the gene matches: 5. The CDR3 totals 15 residues. This CDR3 reads CSVDRPSGGEETQYF. The CDR3 bases are TGCAGCGTTGATCGGCCTAGCGGGGGGGAAGAGACCCAGTACTTC.

The V and J genes are TRBV6-1 and TRBJ1-2, with 9 bases lining up with TRBD1. Trimming removed 3 bases from V and 4 bases from J; junction bases left unmatched: 3. Germline assignment: CDR1 MNHNS and CDR2 SASEGT. The length of the CDR3 is 14 residues. The CDR3 DNA reads TGTGCCAGCAGTGAGGGACAGGGAGCCTATGGCTACACCTTC. It translates to CASSEGQGAYGYTF.

The V gene is TRBV6-4, the J gene TRBJ1-6, with 7 positions matching TRBD1. This CDR3 is 13 amino acids long. Trimming removed 6 bases from V and 10 bases from J; junction bases left unmatched: 6. Germline CDR1 is MRHNA and CDR2 is SNTAGT. CDR3 residues: CASRQGVGSPLHF. The CDR3 DNA is TGTGCCAGCAGGCAGGGGGTAGGCTCACCCCTCCACTTT.

The V gene is TRBV19, the J gene TRBJ1-1; the match to TRBD1 covers 9 bases. The CDR3 is 15 residues long. V shed 5 bases and J 3 bases; nucleotides not matched to a gene: 7. The germline CDR1 and CDR2 sequences are LNHDA and SQIVND (reference sequence). CDR3 DNA sequence: TGTGCCAGTAGTTCACCGGGACAGGGTGACACTGAAGCTTTCTTT. This translates into CASSSPGQGDTEAFF.

In this sample, this clone turned up once. The chain carries TRBV11-2 and TRBJ2-7; tentatively, D is TRBD2 (6 bases). Germline assignment: CDR1 SGHAT and CDR2 FQNNGV. Trimming took 1 base from V and 2 from J, leaving 9 bases between them. This CDR3 is 14 amino acids long. CDR3 sequence (DNA): TGTGCCAGCAGCTTAGGTTGGGGGGCCTACGAGCAGTACTTC. Its translation: CASSLGWGAYEQYF. Drawing the rest from reference TRBV11-2 and TRBJ2-7, the complete variable domain is EAGVAQSPRYKIIEKRQSVAFWCNPISGHATLYWYQQILGQGPKLLIQFQNNGVVDDSQLPKDRFSAERLKGVDSTLKIQPAKLEDSAVYLCASSLGWGAYEQYFGPGTRLTVT.

The chain has TRBV27 and TRBJ1-6, with 8 bases lining up with TRBD1. The CDR3 is 15 residues long. The germline V gene encodes CDR1 MNHEY and CDR2 SMNVEV (reference sequence). V dropped 6 bases and J dropped 8; count of bases not matched to a gene: 9. DNA for the CDR3: TGTGCCAGCAGGAAACCAGGGGGCAATGATTCACCCCTCCACTTT. Translated, it gives CASRKPGGNDSPLHF.

V usage is TRBV5-6 and J usage is TRBJ2-4, with TRBD1 matching 8 bases. V shed 4 bases, J shed 7 bases, and the junction held 10 bases outside the gene matches. This CDR3 comprises 15 residues. Germline CDR1 and CDR2: SGHDT and YYEEEE. In DNA form, the CDR3 reads TGTGCCAGCAGCGGACTCAGACAGGGGAACAACATTCAGTACTTC. It encodes CASSGLRQGNNIQYF.

This clone appeared a single time. CDR3 loop: CAISGGGDRSEQYF. The CDR3 DNA reads as TGTGCCATCAGTGGCGGGGGGGACAGGAGCGAGCAGTACTTC. The chain carries TRBV10-3 and TRBJ2-7, with a possible D match to TRBD2 (9 bases). The V end was cut by 4 bases, the J end by 6 bases, with 16 bases between. CDR1 ENHRY and CDR2 SYGVKD come from the germline V gene. This CDR3 contains 14 residues.

In nucleotides, the CDR3 is TGCAGCGCTAGCGGGGGGGCCCAAGAGACCCAGTACTTC. This gives the protein CSASGGAQETQYF. The chain joins TRBV29-1 to TRBJ2-5, with 12 bases that match TRBD2. The V gene's germline CDR1 is SQVTM and CDR2 ANQGSEA. J was trimmed by 1 base and V by 7 bases; bases with no gene match: 1. The CDR3 contains 13 residues.